Included here is one T cell receptor beta chain sequence, with context. What it binds is not known. From germline, CDR1 is SGHRS and CDR2 YFSETQ. Trimming took 4 bases from V and 2 from J, leaving 12 bases between them. This CDR3 region has 14 residues. The record originates from a study of blood T cells in healthy people across ages. The use of a sample-barcoded 5' primer and a J-beta primer mix characterized a second PCR of about 6 to 11 cycles. TCRdb redid the calling of the 5' RACE reads with MiXCR, one entry per CDR3 protein. The repertoire holds 1.5 million or so distinct CDR3 sequences, with 40% to 45% as singletons. Total RNA was isolated from each sample in quantities of at least 6 micrograms. The study's findings and limits: More naive CD4+ cells and higher diversity were found in long-lived than in aged donors. The authors considered diversity estimates from one million T cells to be underestimates. PBMCs that were unsorted prevented a conclusive naive versus antigen-experienced comparison.

The chain has TRBV5-1 and TRBJ1-2; D is possibly TRBD1 (5 bases). The sequenced material came from blood. The TCR comes from a woman between 18 and 29 years old in good health. In DNA, the CDR3 is TGCGCCAGCAGCCCCCAGGAGGGGAACTATGGCTACACCTTC. It specifies CASSPQEGNYGYTF.